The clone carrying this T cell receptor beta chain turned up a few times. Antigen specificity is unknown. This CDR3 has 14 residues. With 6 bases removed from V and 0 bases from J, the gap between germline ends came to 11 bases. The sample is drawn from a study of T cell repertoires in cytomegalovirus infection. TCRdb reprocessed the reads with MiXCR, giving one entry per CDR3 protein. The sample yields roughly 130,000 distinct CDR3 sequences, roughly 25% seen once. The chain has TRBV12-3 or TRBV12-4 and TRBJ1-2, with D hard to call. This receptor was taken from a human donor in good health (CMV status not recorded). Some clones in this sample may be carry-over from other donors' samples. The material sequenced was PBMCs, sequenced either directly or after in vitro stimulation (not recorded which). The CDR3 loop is CASRASAANYGYTF. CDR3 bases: TGTGCCAGCAGGGCGTCGGCGGCTAACTATGGCTACACCTTC.